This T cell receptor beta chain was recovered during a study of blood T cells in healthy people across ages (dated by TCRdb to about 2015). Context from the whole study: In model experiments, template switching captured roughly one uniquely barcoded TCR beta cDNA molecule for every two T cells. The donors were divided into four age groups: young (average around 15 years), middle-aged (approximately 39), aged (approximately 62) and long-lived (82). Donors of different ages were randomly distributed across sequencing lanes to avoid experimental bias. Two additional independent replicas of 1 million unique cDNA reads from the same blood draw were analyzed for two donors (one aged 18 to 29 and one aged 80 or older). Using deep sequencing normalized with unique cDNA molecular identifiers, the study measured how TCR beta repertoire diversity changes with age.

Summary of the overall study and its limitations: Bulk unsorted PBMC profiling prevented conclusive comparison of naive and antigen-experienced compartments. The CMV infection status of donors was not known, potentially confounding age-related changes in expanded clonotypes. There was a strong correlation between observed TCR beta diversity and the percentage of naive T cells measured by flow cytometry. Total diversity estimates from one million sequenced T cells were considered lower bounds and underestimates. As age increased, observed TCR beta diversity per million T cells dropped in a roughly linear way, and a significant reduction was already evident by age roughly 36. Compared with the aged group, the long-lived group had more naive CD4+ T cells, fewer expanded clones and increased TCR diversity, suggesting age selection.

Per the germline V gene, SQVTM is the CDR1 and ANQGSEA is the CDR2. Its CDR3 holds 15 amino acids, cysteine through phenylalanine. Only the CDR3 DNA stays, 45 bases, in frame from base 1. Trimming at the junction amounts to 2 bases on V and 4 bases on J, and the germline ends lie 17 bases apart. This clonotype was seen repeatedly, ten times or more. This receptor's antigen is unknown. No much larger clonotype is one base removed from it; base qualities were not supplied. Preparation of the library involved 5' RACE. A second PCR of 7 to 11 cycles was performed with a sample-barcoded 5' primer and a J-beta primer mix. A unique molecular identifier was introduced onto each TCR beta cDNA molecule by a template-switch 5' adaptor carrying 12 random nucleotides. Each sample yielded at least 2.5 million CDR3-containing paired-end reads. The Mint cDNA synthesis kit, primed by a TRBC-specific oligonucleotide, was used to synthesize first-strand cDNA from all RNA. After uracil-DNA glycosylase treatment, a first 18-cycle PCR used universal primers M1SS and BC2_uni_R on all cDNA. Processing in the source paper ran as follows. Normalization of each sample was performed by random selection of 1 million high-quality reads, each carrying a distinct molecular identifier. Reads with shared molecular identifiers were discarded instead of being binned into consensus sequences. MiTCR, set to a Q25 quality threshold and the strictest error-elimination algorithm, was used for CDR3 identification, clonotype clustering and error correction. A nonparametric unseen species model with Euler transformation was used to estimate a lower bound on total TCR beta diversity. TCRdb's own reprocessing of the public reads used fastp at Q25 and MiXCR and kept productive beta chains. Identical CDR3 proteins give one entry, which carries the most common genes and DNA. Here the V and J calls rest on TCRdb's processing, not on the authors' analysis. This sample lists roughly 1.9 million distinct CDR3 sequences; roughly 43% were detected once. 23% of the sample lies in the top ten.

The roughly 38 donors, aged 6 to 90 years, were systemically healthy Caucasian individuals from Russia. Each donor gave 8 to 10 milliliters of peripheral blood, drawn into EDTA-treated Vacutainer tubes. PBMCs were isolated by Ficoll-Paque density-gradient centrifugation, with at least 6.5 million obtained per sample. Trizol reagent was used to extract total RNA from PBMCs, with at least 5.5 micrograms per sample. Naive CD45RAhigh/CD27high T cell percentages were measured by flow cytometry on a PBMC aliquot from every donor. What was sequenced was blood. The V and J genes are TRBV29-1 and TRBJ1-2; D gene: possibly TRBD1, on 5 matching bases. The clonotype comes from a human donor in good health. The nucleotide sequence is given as TGCAGCGTTGAACGGGACCCCCTCGTTGTCTATGGCTACACCTTC. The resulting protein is CSVERDPLVVYGYTF.